The rows below give T cell receptor beta chains drawn from one sample of a study of cytomegalovirus exposure and HLA in healthy donors. Data came from immunoSEQ multiplex PCR; TCRdb stores just in-frame clones and leaves some out. Found here are 85,000 to 100,000 clones, roughly 73% of them singletons; the top ten hold under 4%. Specimen: PBMCs. These TCRs come from a middle-aged woman in good health and CMV-seronegative. CDR3s leave out the opening cysteine and the closing phenylalanine or tryptophan.

CDR3aa,len,v_gene,j_gene
ASSSGTGPSYEQY,13,TRBV7-9,TRBJ2-7
AWSAGKGNTEAF,12,TRBV30,TRBJ1-1
ASSRSGAGGTGELF,14,TRBV6-4,TRBJ2-2
ASSLGGKLAAEAF,13,TRBV5-8,TRBJ1-1
ASSSGGAVEAF,11,TRBV7-2,TRBJ1-1
ASSPLLVTSTDTQY,14,TRBV27,TRBJ2-3
ATREAGTGGVAQF,13,TRBV15,TRBJ2-1
ASSLRGGSNQPQH,13,TRBV7-9,TRBJ1-5
ASRLIQGQPQH,11,TRBV7-2,TRBJ1-5
ASSPYKNTEAF,11,TRBV18,TRBJ1-1
ASSRGGDPGVDAQY,14,TRBV7-9,TRBJ2-7
ASPRPTGVGNTEAF,14,TRBV28,TRBJ1-1
ASSSRDSPYEQY,12,TRBV25-1,TRBJ2-7
ASSVETAGSSPLH,13,TRBV9,TRBJ1-6
ATSREVKGGYGYT,13,TRBV15,TRBJ1-2
ASSLEGGAFDYGYT,14,TRBV5-1,TRBJ1-2
ASSFGTGTHYGYT,13,TRBV5-5,TRBJ1-2
ASRQTVDGGYT,11,TRBV5-6,TRBJ1-2
SVLGTSLDKRNQY,13,TRBV29-1,TRBJ2-5
ASSVDPANYGYT,12,TRBV9,TRBJ1-2
SVVGGQERTDTQY,13,TRBV29-1,TRBJ2-3
ASSVDRVTEAF,11,TRBV9,TRBJ1-1
ASSPGGNEQY,10,TRBV9,TRBJ2-7
ASSVEQGSTGELF,13,TRBV6-4,TRBJ2-2
ASSEVATYNSPLH,13,TRBV6-1,TRBJ1-6
ASILGTVNTEAF,12,TRBV7-9,TRBJ1-1
ASSLRDRVY,9,TRBV5-1,TRBJ2-3
ATSRADYGYT,10,TRBV15,TRBJ1-2
ASHLNPTGNQPQH,13,TRBV2,TRBJ1-5
ASSLRQGTADEQF,13,TRBV5-1,TRBJ2-1
ASSLTTGSTEAF,12,TRBV5-1,TRBJ1-1
ASSGTARDTGELF,13,TRBV2,TRBJ2-2
ASREGALIYEQY,12,TRBV2,TRBJ2-7
ASAKGVNTEAF,11,TRBV2,TRBJ1-1
ASRTGGPETQY,11,TRBV6-5,TRBJ2-5
ASSLTGGDEQY,11,TRBV5-4,TRBJ2-7
ASSYGQSSYNSPLH,14,TRBV7-9,TRBJ1-6
ASSGTGSGHEQY,12,TRBV5-1,TRBJ2-7
ASSLGLWTGDEENSPLH,17,TRBV7-9,TRBJ1-6
ASSLPSGGINEQF,13,TRBV5-4,TRBJ2-1
ASSLWSGGHTDTQY,14,TRBV5-4,TRBJ2-3
ASSPGLAGGLTGELF,15,TRBV11-3,TRBJ2-2
ASSSPGQGRWAQY,13,TRBV7-8,TRBJ2-5
ASSIGGGGNTIY,12,TRBV5-1,TRBJ1-3
ASSQVRAIRTEAF,13,TRBV4-2,TRBJ1-1
ASSALGGEGGYT,12,TRBV6-1,TRBJ1-2
ASSELQGQETQY,12,TRBV25-1,TRBJ2-5
ASSQDGTGSLSGNTIY,16,TRBV4-1,TRBJ1-3
ASIATGELF,9,TRBV2,TRBJ2-2
ASSPDRGAAF,10,TRBV5-1,TRBJ1-1
ASSPMLRQGGGTEAF,15,TRBV5-1,TRBJ1-1
ASTPAGITGYT,11,TRBV6-5,TRBJ1-2
ASQRQEGYGYT,11,TRBV25-1,TRBJ1-2
ASSLGQDNQPQH,12,TRBV9,TRBJ1-5
ASLRSGGAWEQF,12,TRBV5-6,TRBJ2-1
ASSQGPRGGSGDEQY,15,TRBV4-2,TRBJ2-7
ASSLAGGQETQY,12,TRBV7-9,TRBJ2-5
ASSEEGGANTEAF,13,TRBV6-1,TRBJ1-1
ASSSLAGRLTDTQY,14,TRBV27,TRBJ2-3